One and the same sample provided the 21 T cell receptor beta chains below, sequenced in a study of STAT5B mutations in CD4+ large granular lymphocyte leukemia. The table came from immunoSEQ multiplex PCR; TCRdb's copy has only in-frame clones and leaves some out. This table has approximately 32,000 clones, 69% appearing once. The specimen sequenced was CD4+ T cells from blood buffy coats. All receptors derive from a human donor in good health.

V usage is TRBV4-3 and J usage is TRBJ2-6, with D possibly being TRBD2 (7 bases). Germline lookup yields CDR1 LGHNA and CDR2 YSLEER. V gave up 4 bases and J gave up 1 base, with 14 bases separating them. The CDR3 is 17 amino acids. CDR3 residues: CASSPEGGQSGANVLTF. DNA for the CDR3: TGCGCCAGCAGCCCCGAGGGGGGGCAGTCTGGGGCCAACGTCCTGACTTTC.

V and J are TRBV25-1 and TRBJ2-1, with D perhaps TRBD2 (6 bases). The germline V gene has CDR1 MGHDK and CDR2 SYGVNS. The CDR3 length is 17 residues. Trimming stripped 2 bases from V and 6 bases from J, with 20 bases between. The CDR3 here is CASSEVSGSIHFNEQFF. The CDR3 DNA is TGTGCCAGCAGTGAAGTGTCCGGGAGCATCCACTTCAATGAGCAGTTCTTC.

The J gene is TRBJ1-5, the V gene TRBV5-1; 8 positions agree with TRBD1. CDR1 is SGHRS, CDR2 YFSETQ, per germline. The trim removed 0 bases at V and 4 bases at J, leaving 12 bases unmatched. This CDR3 comprises 18 residues. For the CDR3, the DNA is TGCGCCAGCAGCTTGGGTGCTACGGTGACAGGGGTGAATCAGCCCCAGCATTTT. This codes for CASSLGATVTGVNQPQHF.

The rearrangement joins TRBV7-9 to TRBJ2-3; D gene ambiguous. Trimming left V 5 bases short and J 4 bases short, with 10 bases between. CDR1 is SEHNR and CDR2 is FQNEAQ in the germline V gene (reference sequence). This CDR3 contains 13 residues. The CDR3 is CASSPIGSDTQYF. CDR3 bases: TGTGCCAGCAGCCCAATTGGGTCAGATACGCAGTATTTT.

The chain employs TRBV2 and TRBJ1-4; D is possibly TRBD1 (5 bases). The CDR3 is 18 residues long. V lost 5 bases to trimming and J lost 8 bases, with 27 bases between them. From germline, CDR1 is SNHLY and CDR2 FYNNEI. The CDR3 spells CASSPSREASRRGEKLFF. The CDR3 nucleotides read TGTGCCAGCAGTCCCTCCCGTGAGGCCAGCCGCCGGGGGGAAAAACTGTTTTTT.

This chain links TRBV27 with TRBJ2-7, with 8 nucleotides matching TRBD1. V lost 5 bases to trimming and J lost 4 bases; unmatched junction nucleotides: 10. Germline V gives CDR1 MNHEY, CDR2 SMNVEV (reference sequence). The CDR3 contains 15 residues. The CDR3 DNA reads as TGTGCCAGCAGTCTACAGGGGGAAGGGCTGTACGAGCAGTACTTC. This codes for CASSLQGEGLYEQYF.

V usage is TRBV5-6 and J usage is TRBJ2-2; D is perhaps TRBD1 (5 bases). The CDR3 has 13 amino acids. The germline V gene has CDR1 SGHDT and CDR2 YYEEEE. Trimming pared 0 bases from V and 9 bases from J, leaving 9 bases between. CDR3 in amino acids: CASSLADTRELFF. The CDR3, as DNA: TGTGCCAGCAGCTTGGCGGACACGAGGGAGCTGTTTTTT.

This sequence joins TRBV2 and TRBJ1-3; D gene ambiguous. The CDR3 runs to 15 residues. CDR1 is SNHLY, CDR2 FYNNEI, per germline. The V gene lost 4 bases and the J gene lost 1 base, with 11 bases spanning the gap. The CDR3 DNA is TGTGCCAGCAGTGGTTACCGCGGGTCTGGAAACACCATATATTTT. Translated, it gives CASSGYRGSGNTIYF.

The chain is built from TRBV7-9 and TRBJ1-2; 10 bases line up with TRBD1. Germline CDR1 SEHNR, CDR2 FQNEAQ (reference sequence). With V trimmed by 3 bases and J by 9 bases, 10 bases remained unmatched. The CDR3 loop spans 15 amino acids. The DNA of the CDR3 is TGTGCCAGCAGCTTGGAGTTTGGGACAGGGGAGAGCTACACCTTC. Its translation: CASSLEFGTGESYTF.

The genes are TRBV6-5 and TRBJ1-5; D call uncertain. CDR1 is MNHEY and CDR2 is SVGAGI in the germline V gene. V lost 6 bases and J lost 10, with 16 bases in between. The CDR3 is 13 residues long. Here the CDR3 DNA reads TGTGCCAGCAGGAAGGAGGGCCGAGGACCCCAGCATTTT. It yields the protein CASRKEGRGPQHF.

The chain has TRBV5-1 and TRBJ1-1; 9 bases are a match to TRBD1. With V trimmed by 0 bases and J by 5 bases, 5 bases remained unmatched. This CDR3 comprises 15 residues. Per the germline V gene, CDR1 is SGHRS and CDR2 is YFSETQ. This chain's CDR3 is CASSLEGQGLTEAFF. The CDR3 DNA reads TGCGCCAGCAGCTTGGAAGGACAGGGGTTGACTGAAGCTTTCTTT.

This clone was recorded a few times. The V gene is TRBV7-9, the J gene TRBJ1-2; D gene ambiguous. CDR1 is SEHNR and CDR2 is FQNEAQ in the germline V gene (reference sequence). Trimming pared 6 bases from V and 5 bases from J, leaving 13 bases between. The CDR3 has 13 residues. The CDR3 sequence is CASSPGELYGYTF. CDR3 coding DNA: TGTGCCAGCAGTCCCGGCGAGTTGTATGGCTACACCTTC.

The genes are TRBV5-1 and TRBJ2-2, with D unresolved. V was cut by 1 base and J by 3 bases, with 4 bases left in between. This CDR3 spans 13 amino acids. Germline V lookup: CDR1 SGHRS, CDR2 YFSETQ. This chain's CDR3 is CASSLSDTGELFF. The CDR3 coding sequence is TGCGCCAGCAGCTTGTCCGACACCGGGGAGCTGTTTTTT.

This clone was detected only a few times. This chain uses TRBV2 with TRBJ1-2; 7 bases match TRBD1. V lost 0 bases and J lost 0; bases outside the gene matches: 1. The germline CDR1 and CDR2 sequences are SNHLY and FYNNEI. The CDR3 runs to 15 residues. CDR3 loop: CASSEAGGSNYGYTF. The CDR3 DNA reads TGTGCCAGCAGTGAAGCAGGGGGCTCTAACTATGGCTACACCTTC.

The rearrangement links TRBV9 to TRBJ1-2, with TRBD1 identical over 7 bases. Germline V gives CDR1 SGDLS, CDR2 YYNGEE. V trimming: 7 bases; J trimming: 5 bases; junction bases outside the gene matches: 14. The CDR3 sequence is 15 residues long. CDR3 sequence (DNA): TGTGCCAGCGGCCAGGGGAACGAGGGGGCATATGGCTACACCTTC. Translating gives CASGQGNEGAYGYTF.

Only a few counts were recorded for this clone. The V and J genes are TRBV2 and TRBJ2-7; TRBD1 might be the D (6 bases). Germline V gene sequence: CDR1 SNHLY, CDR2 FYNNEI. V lost 8 bases to trimming and J lost 0 bases, with 14 bases between them. This CDR3 spans 14 amino acids. CDR3 amino acids: CASSRDTSSYEQYF. In nucleotides, the CDR3 is TGTGCCAGCTCCCGGGACACGAGCTCCTACGAGCAGTACTTC.

This clone was detected only once. The J gene is TRBJ1-1, the V gene TRBV19; weak D call: TRBD1 (5 bases). Germline values: CDR1 LNHDA, CDR2 SQIVND (reference sequence). Trimming stripped 6 bases from V and 2 bases from J, with 13 bases between. The CDR3 loop spans 14 amino acids. The CDR3 coding sequence is TGTGCCAGTAGGAAAGGGGACGTTAACACTGAAGCTTTCTTT. It yields the protein CASRKGDVNTEAFF.

V usage is TRBV28 and J usage is TRBJ2-5; tentative D call: TRBD2 (7 bases). The V gene's germline CDR1 is MDHEN and CDR2 SYDVKM. The CDR3 is made up of 15 amino acids. Trimming took off 3 bases at V and 9 bases at J, with 20 bases between the two ends. CDR3 sequence (DNA): TGTGCCAGCAGTTTCAACGGGGGGCCACGAGGGGCCCAGTACTTC. Residues: CASSFNGGPRGAQYF.

Only a few counts were recorded for this clone. The CDR3 sequence is CASSLAPTAYNSPLHF. The CDR3 DNA reads as TGTGCCAGCAGCTTAGCGCCGACAGCTTATAATTCACCCCTCCACTTT. The chain is built from TRBV7-2 and TRBJ1-6; D is possibly TRBD1 (5 bases). Trimming removed 0 bases from V and 4 bases from J, with 10 bases in between. Germline CDR1 reads SGHTA; CDR2 reads FQGNSA. The CDR3 runs to 16 residues.

The CDR3 protein is CASSVDRGNTGELFF. The CDR3 DNA sequence: TGTGCCAGCAGCGTCGACAGGGGAAACACCGGGGAGCTGTTTTTT. The V gene is TRBV7-9, the J gene TRBJ2-2; 8 bases match TRBD1. Per the germline V gene, CDR1 is SEHNR and CDR2 is FQNEAQ (reference sequence). V trimming: 5 bases; J trimming: 2 bases; junction bases outside the gene matches: 4. The CDR3 length is 15 residues.

This chain joins TRBV11-2 and TRBJ1-6; possibly TRBD1 for D (5 bases). V gave up 4 bases and J gave up 5 bases, with 18 bases separating them. Germline CDR1 reads SGHAT; CDR2 reads FQNNGV. This CDR3 has 17 amino acids. The CDR3 is CASSSRRGGGNNSPLHF. The CDR3 nucleotides read TGTGCCAGCAGCTCCCGGCGGGGCGGAGGAAATAATTCACCCCTCCACTTT. The full variable domain, rest sourced from reference TRBV11-2 and TRBJ1-6, is EAGVAQSPRYKIIEKRQSVAFWCNPISGHATLYWYQQILGQGPKLLIQFQNNGVVDDSQLPKDRFSAERLKGVDSTLKIQPAKLEDSAVYLCASSSRRGGGNNSPLHFGNGTRLTVT.